One sample yielded the 23 T cell receptor beta chains listed below, sequenced in a study of CD8 T cells in Susac syndrome. Random hexamers were used to reverse transcribe an amount of about 0.45 to 1 ug RNA. TCRdb ran MiXCR on the immunoSEQ multiplex PCR reads and lists one entry per CDR3 protein. Counted here are 100,000 to 150,000 distinct CDR3 sequences, over 80% occurring once; the ten biggest clones make up 0.51%. The sequenced material came from CD8+ T cells from PBMCs. Source of these receptors: a human donor with multiple sclerosis.

The CDR3 nucleotides are TGTGCCAGCAGTGATCCCCCCCGACAGGGTGGGTACAATGAGCAGTTCTTC. Protein sequence: CASSDPPRQGGYNEQFF. The chain has TRBV6-1 and TRBJ2-1; 7 nucleotides agree with TRBD1. Unmatched junction bases numbered 12, after V lost 3 bases and J lost 4 bases. Germline-derived CDR1 and CDR2 are MNHNS and SASEGT. The CDR3 covers 17 residues.

The chain recombines TRBV9 with TRBJ1-1; D not resolved. This CDR3 spans 13 amino acids. The germline V and J ends were trimmed by 4 bases and 1 base, with 8 bases remaining between them. Looked up from germline, CDR1 is SGDLS and CDR2 is YYNGEE. CDR3 sequence: CASSSDGNTEAFF. DNA of the CDR3: TGTGCCAGCAGCTCTGACGGGAACACTGAAGCTTTCTTT.

The rearrangement links TRBV29-1 to TRBJ2-7; D remains unclear. The V end was cut by 6 bases, the J end by 5 bases, with 23 bases between. CDR3 length: 15 residues. Germline V lookup: CDR1 SQVTM, CDR2 ANQGSEA. CDR3 DNA sequence: TGCAGCGTCGACGATCCTGGATCATACACTCACGAGCAGTACTTC. Translated, it gives CSVDDPGSYTHEQYF.

The rearrangement uses TRBV27 and TRBJ1-2; D is undetermined. Per germline, CDR1 MNHEY and CDR2 SMNVEV (reference sequence). Trimming stripped 5 bases from V and 5 bases from J, with 15 bases between. The CDR3 has 14 residues. CDR3 in DNA: TGTGCCAGCAGTCCCTCGGTCCTGGGATATGGCTACACCTTC. Its protein product is CASSPSVLGYGYTF.

This clonotype was found a few times. The V call is TRBV20-1, the J call TRBJ2-6; D gene unclear. Per germline, CDR1 DFQATT and CDR2 SNEGSKA (reference sequence). The germline V and J ends were trimmed by 3 bases and 4 bases, with 7 bases remaining between them. CDR3 size: 13 residues. The CDR3 region is CSARPGGANVLTF. CDR3 DNA sequence: TGCAGTGCTAGGCCTGGGGGGGCCAACGTCCTGACTTTC.

This chain links TRBV7-9 with TRBJ2-3, with D unclear. The CDR3 length is 15 residues. Deletions cut 0 bases from V and 1 base from J, with 8 bases between. Looked up from germline, CDR1 is SEHNR and CDR2 is FQNEAQ (reference sequence). The CDR3, as DNA: TGTGCCAGCAGCTTAGCGCTCGTCGGCACAGATACGCAGTATTTT. This sequence encodes CASSLALVGTDTQYF.

This clonotype was found a few times. This chain uses TRBV5-1 with TRBJ2-5, with 14 bases matching TRBD2. The CDR3 loop spans 19 amino acids. The germline gives CDR1 SGHRS, CDR2 YFSETQ. V was clipped by 2 bases and J by 3 bases; unmatched bases: 12. The CDR3: CASSFAPHPGLAGEETQYF. CDR3 sequence (DNA): TGCGCCAGCAGCTTTGCCCCCCATCCGGGACTAGCGGGGGAAGAGACCCAGTACTTC.

The CDR3 region has the DNA TGTGCCAGCAGTTTAGCCATCCACAATGAGCAGTTCTTC. Translating gives CASSLAIHNEQFF. This chain uses TRBV12-3 or TRBV12-4 with TRBJ2-1, with no clear D. The germline V and J ends were trimmed by 0 bases and 5 bases, with 5 bases remaining between them. The length of the CDR3 is 13 residues.

This sequence joins TRBV25-1 and TRBJ1-2; D is undetermined. V lost 4 bases, J lost 3 bases, and 6 bases lay in between. The CDR3 is 12 amino acids. CDR1 and CDR2 (germline): MGHDK, SYGVNS. The CDR3 DNA is TGTGCCAGCAGTGGGGGAGACTATGGCTACACCTTC. Translating gives CASSGGDYGYTF.

The chain joins TRBV11-3 to TRBJ2-3; D call uncertain. This CDR3 contains 12 residues. The V gene lost 2 bases and the J gene lost 6 bases, with 6 bases spanning the gap. From germline, CDR1 is SGHNT and CDR2 YENEEA. The CDR3 coding sequence is TGTGCCAGCAGCTTAAACCTGGATACGCAGTATTTT. Its translation: CASSLNLDTQYF.

The rearrangement uses TRBV4-1 and TRBJ2-7; the D gene is possibly TRBD2 (7 bases). CDR1 is MGHRA and CDR2 is YSYEKL in the germline V gene. The CDR3 sequence is 13 residues long. Trimming stripped 1 base from V and 9 bases from J, with 13 bases between. This CDR3 reads CASSQVGGPGQYF. CDR3 DNA: TGCGCCAGCAGCCAAGTGGGGGGGCCGGGGCAGTACTTC.

CDR3 in DNA: TGCGCCAGCAGCTTGGATGGGGGTCCGAACTATGGCTACACCTTC. Translated, it gives CASSLDGGPNYGYTF. The genes are TRBV5-1 and TRBJ1-2; TRBD1 might be the D (5 bases). The V end was cut by 0 bases, the J end by 2 bases, with 11 bases between. The V gene's germline CDR1 is SGHRS and CDR2 YFSETQ. This CDR3 has 15 amino acids.

The chain carries TRBV12-3 or TRBV12-4 and TRBJ2-3; D tentatively fits TRBD1 or TRBD2 (6 bases each). There are 16 residues in the CDR3. V was trimmed by 7 bases and J by 3 bases, leaving 20 bases between them. The CDR3 is CASMRTGALDTDTQYF. CDR3 sequence (DNA): TGTGCCAGCATGCGCACGGGGGCCCTGGATACAGATACGCAGTATTTT.

The V gene is TRBV7-9, the J gene TRBJ1-6; no clear D. Germline CDR1 and CDR2: SEHNR and FQNEAQ (reference sequence). The CDR3 consists of 15 residues. The V gene lost 0 bases and the J gene lost 7 bases, with 10 bases spanning the gap. CDR3 loop: CASSLAVGVNSPLHF. DNA of the CDR3: TGTGCCAGCAGCTTAGCGGTCGGGGTCAATTCACCCCTCCACTTT. Drawing the rest from reference TRBV7-9 and TRBJ1-6, the complete variable domain is DTGVSQNPRHKITKRGQNVTFRCDPISEHNRLYWYRQTLGQGPEFLTYFQNEAQLEKSRLLSDRFSAERPKGSFSTLEIQRTEQGDSAMYLCASSLAVGVNSPLHFGNGTRLTVT.

The chain uses TRBV29-1 and TRBJ1-2; TRBD1 matches 12 bases. Looked up from germline, CDR1 is SQVTM and CDR2 is ANQGSEA. Trimming took 7 bases from V and 4 from J; bases not matched to a gene: 7. CDR3 length: 14 residues. The CDR3 DNA is TGCAGCGCTGCGGGGACAGGGGGCATCTATGGCTACACCTTC. It yields the protein CSAAGTGGIYGYTF.

In this sample, this clonotype turned up once. The junction differs from germline at one of its ends, possibly a read error. The chain combines TRBV20-1 with TRBJ2-7; 8 nucleotides line up with TRBD2. The CDR3 spans 13 residues. Germline V gene lookup returns CDR1 DFQATT and CDR2 SNEGSKA (reference sequence). This CDR3 is CSGRRRGAYEQYF. The CDR3 DNA reads TGCAGTGGTAGAAGGCGGGGGGCCTACGAGCAGTACTTC.

The chain carries TRBV28 and TRBJ1-2; possible D gene TRBD1, 6 bases. The ends were cut back, 10 bases at V and 8 bases at J, with 29 bases in the middle. The CDR3 contains 16 residues. Per germline, CDR1 MDHEN and CDR2 SYDVKM. CDR3 region: CATSTRLQGTALGYTF. The CDR3 DNA reads as TGTGCCACCTCGACTCGTCTGCAGGGGACGGCCCTGGGCTACACCTTC.

V is TRBV19 and J is TRBJ2-1; D perhaps matches TRBD2 (6 bases). In germline, CDR1 is LNHDA, CDR2 SQIVND (reference sequence). Trimming stripped 6 bases from V and 6 bases from J, with 12 bases between. This CDR3 has 13 residues. The CDR3: CASRGTGINEQFF. The CDR3 DNA sequence: TGTGCCAGTAGGGGGACTGGGATCAATGAGCAGTTCTTC.

This chain connects TRBV4-1 to TRBJ1-2, with 10 bases aligning to TRBD1. The CDR3 extends over 15 amino acids. With 3 bases clipped from V and 6 bases from J, the junction kept 7 bases outside the gene matches. The germline V gene has CDR1 MGHRA and CDR2 YSYEKL. The chain's CDR3 is CASSQAGTGEDGYTF. CDR3 in DNA: TGCGCCAGCAGCCAGGCTGGGACAGGGGAGGATGGCTACACCTTC.

The V gene is TRBV24-1, the J gene TRBJ1-2, with D tentatively TRBD1 (5 bases). CDR1 KGHDR and CDR2 SFDVKD come from the germline V gene. The CDR3 consists of 14 residues. V was shortened by 3 bases and J by 4 bases, with 11 bases between the two germline ends. CDR3 bases: TGTGCCACCAGTGATGGGGACCCTTTCTATGGCTACACCTTC. Translation: CATSDGDPFYGYTF.

The chain carries TRBV12-3 or TRBV12-4 and TRBJ1-1; no definite D call. V was pared by 7 bases and J by 1 base, with 19 bases between. CDR3 length equals 16 residues. As DNA, the CDR3 is TGTGCCAGCAAATTTACCCCGGGCGAGGGGAACACTGAAGCTTTCTTT. Its translation: CASKFTPGEGNTEAFF.

CDR3 protein: CASSPAGTGGAGTEAFF. CDR3 sequence (DNA): TGTGCCAGCTCACCGGCCGGGACAGGGGGAGCCGGCACTGAAGCTTTCTTT. The chain is built from TRBV18 and TRBJ1-1, with 11 bases fitting TRBD1. Per germline, CDR1 KGHSH and CDR2 LQKENI. This CDR3 is 17 amino acids long. V trimming: 3 bases; J trimming: 4 bases; junction bases outside the gene matches: 10.

The CDR3 nucleotides are TGCAGTGCTAGTGATAGCCCCCTTTCCTACGAGCAGTACTTC. It is translated as CSASDSPLSYEQYF. The chain carries TRBV20-1 and TRBJ2-7; unclear D gene. Trimming left V 3 bases short and J 1 base short, with 13 bases between. CDR1 and CDR2 from the germline V gene are DFQATT and SNEGSKA (reference sequence). CDR3 length equals 14 residues.